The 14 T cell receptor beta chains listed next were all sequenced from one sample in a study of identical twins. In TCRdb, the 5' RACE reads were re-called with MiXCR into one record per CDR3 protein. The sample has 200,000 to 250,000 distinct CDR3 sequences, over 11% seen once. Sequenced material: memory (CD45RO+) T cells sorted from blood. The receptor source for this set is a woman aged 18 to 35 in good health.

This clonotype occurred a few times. The CDR3: CASSQGRQGWVEKLFF. In nucleotides, the CDR3 is TGTGCCAGCAGCCAAGGAAGACAGGGGTGGGTGGAAAAACTGTTTTTT. The chain couples TRBV4-2 to TRBJ1-4, with 8 nucleotides matching TRBD1. The germline CDR1 and CDR2 sequences are LGHNA and YNFKEQ. This CDR3 is built from 16 residues. The trim removed 1 base at V and 8 bases at J, leaving 9 bases unmatched.

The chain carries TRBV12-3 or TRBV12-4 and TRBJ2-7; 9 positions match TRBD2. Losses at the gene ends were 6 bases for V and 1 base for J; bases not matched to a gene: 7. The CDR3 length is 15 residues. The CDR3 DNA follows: TGTGCCAGCAGGAAGCGGGGGGCCCTTTCCTACGAGCAGTACTTC. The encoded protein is CASRKRGALSYEQYF.

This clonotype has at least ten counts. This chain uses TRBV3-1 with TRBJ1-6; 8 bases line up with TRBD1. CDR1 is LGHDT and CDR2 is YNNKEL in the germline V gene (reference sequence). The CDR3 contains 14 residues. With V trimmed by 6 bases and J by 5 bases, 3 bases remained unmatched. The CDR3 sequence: CASRWGQDNSPLHF. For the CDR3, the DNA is TGTGCCAGCAGGTGGGGACAGGATAATTCACCCCTCCACTTT. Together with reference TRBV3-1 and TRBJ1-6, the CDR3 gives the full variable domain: DTAVSQTPKYLVTQMGNDKSIKCEQNLGHDTMYWYKQDSKKFLKIMFSYNNKELIINETVPNRFSPKSPDKAHLNLHINSLELGDSAVYFCASRWGQDNSPLHFGNGTRLTVT.

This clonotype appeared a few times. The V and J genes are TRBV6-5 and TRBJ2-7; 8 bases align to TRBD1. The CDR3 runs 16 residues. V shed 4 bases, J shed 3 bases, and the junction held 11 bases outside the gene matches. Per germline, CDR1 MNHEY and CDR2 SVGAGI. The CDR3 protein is CASSSDRVSTVYEQYF. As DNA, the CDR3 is TGTGCCAGCAGTTCGGACAGGGTTTCCACTGTCTACGAGCAGTACTTC.

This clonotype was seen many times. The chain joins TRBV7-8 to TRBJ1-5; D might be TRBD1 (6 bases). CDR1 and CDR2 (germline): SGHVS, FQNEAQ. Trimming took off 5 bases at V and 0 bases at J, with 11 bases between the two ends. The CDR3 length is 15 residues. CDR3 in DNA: TGTGCCAGCAGCCAAGACAGGAATAGCAATCAGCCCCAGCATTTT. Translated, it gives CASSQDRNSNQPQHF.

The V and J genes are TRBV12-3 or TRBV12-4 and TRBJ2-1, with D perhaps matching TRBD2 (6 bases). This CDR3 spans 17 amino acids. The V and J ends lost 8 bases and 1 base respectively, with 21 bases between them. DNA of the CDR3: TGTGCCAGCTTATCATTGGCGGGGAGTATATCCTACAATGAGCAGTTCTTC. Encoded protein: CASLSLAGSISYNEQFF.

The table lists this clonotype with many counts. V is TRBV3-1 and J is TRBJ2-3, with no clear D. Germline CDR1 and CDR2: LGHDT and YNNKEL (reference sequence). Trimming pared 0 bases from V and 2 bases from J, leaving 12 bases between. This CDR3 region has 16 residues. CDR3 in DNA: TGTGCCAGCAGCCAAGATGTATACACGACCACAGATACGCAGTATTTT. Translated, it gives CASSQDVYTTTDTQYF.

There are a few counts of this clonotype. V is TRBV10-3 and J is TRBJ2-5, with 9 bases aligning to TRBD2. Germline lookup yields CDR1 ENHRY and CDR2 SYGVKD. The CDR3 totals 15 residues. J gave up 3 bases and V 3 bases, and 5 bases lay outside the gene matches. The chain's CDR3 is CAISDPGLAKETQYF. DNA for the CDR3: TGTGCCATCAGTGACCCCGGACTAGCGAAAGAGACCCAGTACTTC.

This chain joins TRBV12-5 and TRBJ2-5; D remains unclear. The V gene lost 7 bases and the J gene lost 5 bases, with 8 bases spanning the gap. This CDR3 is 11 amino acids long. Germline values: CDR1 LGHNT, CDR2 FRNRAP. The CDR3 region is CASAGFETQYF. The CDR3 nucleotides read TGTGCTAGTGCCGGGTTTGAGACCCAGTACTTC.

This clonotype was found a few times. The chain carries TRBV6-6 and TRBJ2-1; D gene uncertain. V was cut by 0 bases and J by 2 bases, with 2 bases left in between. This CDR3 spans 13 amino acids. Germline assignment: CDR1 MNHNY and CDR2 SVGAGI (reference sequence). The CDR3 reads CASSYSTYNEQFF. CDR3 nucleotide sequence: TGTGCCAGCAGTTACTCCACCTACAATGAGCAGTTCTTC.

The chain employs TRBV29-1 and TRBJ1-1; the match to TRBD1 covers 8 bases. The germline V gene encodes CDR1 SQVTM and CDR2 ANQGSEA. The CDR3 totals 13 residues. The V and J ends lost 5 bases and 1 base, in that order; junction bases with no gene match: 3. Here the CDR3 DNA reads TGCAGCGTTAGGGACAGGACGAACACTGAAGCTTTCTTT. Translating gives CSVRDRTNTEAFF. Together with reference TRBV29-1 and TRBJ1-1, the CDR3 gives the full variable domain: SAVISQKPSRDICQRGTSLTIQCQVDSQVTMMFWYRQQPGQSLTLIATANQGSEATYESGFVIDKFPISRPNLTFSTLTVSNMSPEDSSIYLCSVRDRTNTEAFFGQGTRLTVV.

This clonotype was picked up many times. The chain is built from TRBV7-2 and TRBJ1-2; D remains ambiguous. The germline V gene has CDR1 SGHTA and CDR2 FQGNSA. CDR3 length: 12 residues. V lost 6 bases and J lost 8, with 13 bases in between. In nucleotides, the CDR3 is TGTGCCAGCAGTAGCGGCTATCAGGGCTACACCTTC. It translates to CASSSGYQGYTF.

The CDR3 protein is CASSAYTSGDYEQYF. For the CDR3, the DNA is TGTGCCAGCAGTGCTTATACTAGCGGGGACTACGAGCAGTACTTC. J is TRBJ2-7 and V is TRBV2; TRBD2 matches 10 bases. V was clipped by 4 bases and J by 3 bases; unmatched bases: 6. The CDR3 is 15 residues long. CDR1 and CDR2 from the germline V gene are SNHLY and FYNNEI. The full variable domain, in which reference TRBV2 and TRBJ2-7 provide the parts outside the CDR3, is EPEVTQTPSHQVTQMGQEVILRCVPISNHLYFYWYRQILGQKVEFLVSFYNNEISEKSEIFDDQFSVERPDGSNFTLKIRSTKLEDSAMYFCASSAYTSGDYEQYFGPGTRLTVT.

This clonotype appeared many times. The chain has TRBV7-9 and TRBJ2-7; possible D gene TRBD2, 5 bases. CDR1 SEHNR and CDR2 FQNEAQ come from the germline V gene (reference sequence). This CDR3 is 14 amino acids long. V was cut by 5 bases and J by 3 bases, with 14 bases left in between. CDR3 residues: CASSPWTGYYEQYF. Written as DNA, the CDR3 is TGTGCCAGCAGCCCCTGGACGGGATACTACGAGCAGTACTTC.